What follows are 17 T cell receptor beta chains derived from one specimen sequenced in a study of patients and donors after allogeneic stem cell transplantation (dated by TCRdb to 2018 to 2020). Preparation of the library involved RT-PCR. TCRdb lists the instrument as NextSeq 550. Using fastp trimming at Q25 and MiXCR clonotype assembly, TCRdb reanalyzed the public sequencing data and kept in-frame beta chains. Each record represents a unique CDR3 protein, reported with the most common genes and DNA among its rows. The sample records approximately 160,000 distinct CDR3 sequences, 24% of which are singletons. Roughly 26% of the sample belongs to the ten largest clones. Sequencing was performed on blood, either unsorted or a sorted T cell fraction (not recorded which). The origin of the receptors is a human donor who was either an allogeneic HSCT recipient or a stem cell or donor lymphocyte infusion donor (not recorded which). It is not recorded whose cells these are; they may come from a transplant donor.

This clonotype was counted a few times. The rearrangement joins TRBV10-3 to TRBJ2-3; no clear D gene. CDR3 length equals 14 residues. Trimming removed 6 bases from V and 4 bases from J, with 14 bases in between. In germline, CDR1 is ENHRY, CDR2 SYGVKD. This chain's CDR3 is CAIREPGTADTQYF. The CDR3 bases are TGTGCCATCAGAGAGCCCGGCACCGCAGATACGCAGTATTTT.

The chain combines TRBV24-1 with TRBJ2-7, with a weak D call TRBD1 (6 bases). The CDR3 is made up of 13 amino acids. With 4 bases removed from V and 5 bases from J, the gap between germline ends came to 11 bases. Germline lookup yields CDR1 KGHDR and CDR2 SFDVKD. CDR3 amino acids: CATSDPGTNEQYF. CDR3 DNA: TGTGCCACCAGTGACCCCGGGACAAACGAGCAGTACTTC.

V and J are TRBV24-1 and TRBJ2-5; TRBD2 matches 8 bases. V lost 0 bases and J lost 4; bases outside the gene matches: 0. There are 14 residues in the CDR3. The germline gives CDR1 KGHDR, CDR2 SFDVKD. The DNA for the CDR3 is TGTGCCACCAGTGATTTGCTAGCGGGAGAGACCCAGTACTTC. Protein sequence: CATSDLLAGETQYF.

This clonotype has only a few counts. This chain uses TRBV5-1 with TRBJ2-5, with 8 bases fitting TRBD1. The V gene end was trimmed by 4 bases and the J gene end by 2 bases; junction bases not matched to a gene: 10. This CDR3 region has 16 residues. CDR1 and CDR2 (germline): SGHRS, YFSETQ. CDR3 nucleotides: TGCGCCAGCAGCCCCGGAACGGACAGGGCACAAGAGACCCAGTACTTC. Residues: CASSPGTDRAQETQYF.

The chain carries TRBV9 and TRBJ2-7; 7 nucleotides match TRBD1. From germline, CDR1 is SGDLS and CDR2 YYNGEE. J was trimmed by 0 bases and V by 7 bases; bases with no gene match: 10. CDR3 size: 15 residues. The CDR3 sequence: CASGAGTASSYEQYF. The CDR3 bases are TGTGCCAGCGGGGCCGGGACAGCGAGCTCCTACGAGCAGTACTTC. Together with reference TRBV9 and TRBJ2-7, the CDR3 gives the full variable domain: DSGVTQTPKHLITATGQRVTLRCSPRSGDLSVYWYQQSLDQGLQFLIQYYNGEERAKGNILERFSAQQFPDLHSELNLSSLELGDSALYFCASGAGTASSYEQYFGPGTRLTVT.

The V and J genes are TRBV24-1 and TRBJ2-7, with 7 bases identical to TRBD1. The CDR3 loop spans 14 amino acids. V lost 3 bases to trimming and J lost 4 bases; unmatched junction nucleotides: 5. Germline lookup yields CDR1 KGHDR and CDR2 SFDVKD. CDR3 in DNA: TGTGCCACCAGTGATCCCAACAGGGGTTACGAGCAGTACTTC. Translating gives CATSDPNRGYEQYF.

A word on this clonotype: The missing conserved phenylalanine or tryptophan at the end of this CDR3 makes a read error likely. The V call is TRBV20-1, the J call TRBJ1-5; the D gene is possibly TRBD1 (6 bases). Trimming took off 5 bases at V and 4 bases at J, with 9 bases between the two ends. Germline CDR1 reads DFQATT; CDR2 reads SNEGSKA (reference sequence). The CDR3 spans 12 residues. The CDR3 spells CSALQGNQPQHL. CDR3 sequence (DNA): TGCAGTGCTTTACAGGGTAATCAGCCCCAGCATTTG.

V gene TRBV5-1 combines with J gene TRBJ2-3; TRBD2 matches 7 bases. Germline assignment: CDR1 SGHRS and CDR2 YFSETQ. The CDR3 is 16 amino acids. After removal of 4 bases from V and 2 bases from J, the junction contained 10 bases not matched to a gene. CDR3 sequence reads: CASSPPLSGFTDTQYF. The CDR3, as DNA: TGCGCCAGCAGCCCGCCTCTTAGCGGGTTCACAGATACGCAGTATTTT.

This chain links TRBV18 with TRBJ2-2; D ambiguous. Germline V gene data show CDR1 as KGHSH and CDR2 as LQKENI. V dropped 0 bases and J dropped 8 bases, with 10 bases sitting between them. This CDR3 contains 14 residues. This CDR3 is CASSPPGKLGELFF. CDR3 nucleotides: TGTGCCAGCTCACCACCTGGGAAGTTGGGGGAGCTGTTTTTT.

The chain has TRBV7-6 and TRBJ2-1; possibly TRBD2 for D (5 bases). Trimming took 1 base from V and 3 from J, leaving 7 bases between them. The CDR3 has 14 residues. Germline V gives CDR1 SGHVS, CDR2 FNYEAQ. The CDR3 bases are TGTGCCAGCAGCTTAGGGCGGGTCTACAATGAGCAGTTCTTC. This sequence encodes CASSLGRVYNEQFF. Looking up the rest from reference TRBV7-6 and TRBJ2-1 gives the full variable domain: GAGVSQSPRYKVTKRGQDVALRCDPISGHVSLYWYRQALGQGPEFLTYFNYEAQQDKSGLPNDRFSAERPEGSISTLTIQRTEQRDSAMYRCASSLGRVYNEQFFGPGTRLTVL.

Notes on this clonotype: A clone one base away is much larger, so this may be a read error. This chain connects TRBV20-1 to TRBJ1-1; D is unresolved. CDR1 is DFQATT, CDR2 SNEGSKA, per germline (reference sequence). The CDR3 loop spans 12 amino acids. The CDR3 sequence is CSARVSNTDAFF. For the CDR3, the DNA is TGCAGTGCTAGAGTTTCTAACACTGATGCTTTCTTT.

The V call is TRBV6-5, the J call TRBJ1-2; D is possibly TRBD1 (5 bases). Between the trimmed V and J ends, which lost 5 bases and 4 bases, there was a span of 17 bases. The CDR3 is made up of 15 amino acids. CDR1 is MNHEY and CDR2 is SVGAGI in the germline V gene. Here the CDR3 DNA reads TGTGCCAGCAGTCTTCTTGCCGGGACCGTCTATGGCTACACCTTC. Translation gives CASSLLAGTVYGYTF.

The rearrangement joins TRBV4-3 to TRBJ2-1; 13 positions match TRBD2. V shed 1 base, J shed 8 bases, and the junction held 5 bases outside the gene matches. Germline CDR1 LGHNA, CDR2 YSLEER. The CDR3 sequence is 16 residues long. CDR3 protein: CASSQGTSGSFDEQFF. The CDR3, as DNA: TGCGCCAGCAGCCAAGGGACTAGCGGGAGTTTCGATGAGCAGTTCTTC.

The chain has TRBV5-1 and TRBJ2-7; TRBD1 matches 10 bases. The CDR3 runs 18 residues. Germline V lookup: CDR1 SGHRS, CDR2 YFSETQ. Trimming at V came to 4 bases and at J to 4 bases, leaving 17 bases not matched to a gene. CDR3 bases: TGCGCCAGCAGCCCACGTCCTTGGGACAGGGGCCTTGGGTACGAGCAGTACTTC. Residues: CASSPRPWDRGLGYEQYF.

This clonotype was found a few times. The chain recombines TRBV20-1 with TRBJ2-2; possible D gene TRBD1, 6 bases. Germline-derived CDR1 and CDR2 are DFQATT and SNEGSKA (reference sequence). The CDR3 runs 13 residues. Trimming cost V 1 base and J 7 bases, with 10 bases left between them. The CDR3 sequence: CSARGQGSGELFF. The CDR3 DNA is TGCAGTGCTAGAGGTCAGGGGAGCGGGGAGCTGTTTTTT.

This clonotype appeared a few times. The rearrangement joins TRBV2 to TRBJ1-2, with D possibly being TRBD1 (5 bases). The V and J ends lost 7 bases and 6 bases respectively, with 18 bases between them. The CDR3 totals 14 residues. Germline values: CDR1 SNHLY, CDR2 FYNNEI. The CDR3 DNA reads as TGTGCCAGCACCGAGGGGAGGGCAGGGAATGGCTACACCTTC. Translating gives CASTEGRAGNGYTF.

This clonotype turned up a few times. V usage is TRBV4-3 and J usage is TRBJ2-1; D is undetermined. Germline-derived CDR1 and CDR2 are LGHNA and YSLEER. The CDR3 has 15 residues. Trimming left V 6 bases short and J 0 bases short, with 12 bases between. Written as DNA, the CDR3 is TGCGCCAGCAGTTGGAGCTATAGCTCCTACAATGAGCAGTTCTTC. Protein sequence: CASSWSYSSYNEQFF.